Below, 5 T cell receptor beta chains from the same sample are listed, as sequenced in a study of blood T cell repertoires in COVID-19. The table came from immunoSEQ multiplex PCR; TCRdb's copy has only in-frame clones and leaves some out. The profile shows approximately 120,000 clones, 75% to 90% of them singletons. The specimen was peripheral blood. These receptors all stem from a woman between 45 and 60 years old with acute or convalescent COVID-19.

CDR3 sequence: CASSLTGDNEKLFF. CDR3 nucleotide sequence: TGTGCCAGCAGCTTAACGGGGGATAATGAAAAACTGTTTTTT. The J gene is TRBJ1-4, the V gene TRBV7-9, with a possible D match to TRBD1 (5 bases). The V gene lost 2 bases and the J gene lost 4 bases, with 8 bases spanning the gap. The CDR3 consists of 14 residues. The germline CDR1 and CDR2 sequences are SEHNR and FQNEAQ (reference sequence).

This chain uses TRBV2 with TRBJ1-2; possibly TRBD1 for D (5 bases). Trimming removed 1 base from V and 5 bases from J, with 11 bases in between. There are 14 residues in the CDR3. Germline CDR1 SNHLY, CDR2 FYNNEI. CDR3 DNA sequence: TGTGCCAGCAGTGAAGGGGACTCGAATTATGGCTACACCTTC. Residues: CASSEGDSNYGYTF.

V and J are TRBV2 and TRBJ2-1; 12 nucleotides agree with TRBD1. The J segment lost 6 bases and the V segment lost 7 bases, leaving 10 bases of the junction unmatched. The CDR3 length is 16 residues. Looked up from germline, CDR1 is SNHLY and CDR2 is FYNNEI. CDR3 in amino acids: CASNPPGDRGRNEQFF. In DNA form, the CDR3 reads TGTGCCAGCAACCCCCCTGGGGACAGGGGGCGCAATGAGCAGTTCTTC.

In this sample, this clone turned up a few times. V and J are TRBV5-1 and TRBJ1-1; perhaps TRBD1 as D (5 bases). Germline V gene lookup returns CDR1 SGHRS and CDR2 YFSETQ. Deletions cut 4 bases from V and 1 base from J, with 11 bases between. The CDR3 extends over 14 amino acids. In DNA, the CDR3 is TGCGCCAGCAGCCGCGGGGGGGAGAACACTGAAGCTTTCTTT. Translated: CASSRGGENTEAFF.

The chain joins TRBV5-6 to TRBJ1-1; D perhaps matches TRBD1 (6 bases). The CDR3 is 15 amino acids. Germline CDR1 is SGHDT and CDR2 is YYEEEE. Trimming removed 5 bases at V and 3 bases at J, with 17 bases between. The chain's CDR3 is CASSSLTGWDTEAFF. As DNA, the CDR3 is TGTGCCAGCAGTTCTCTTACAGGGTGGGACACTGAAGCTTTCTTT. The full variable domain, rest sourced from reference TRBV5-6 and TRBJ1-1, is DAGVTQSPTHLIKTRGQQVTLRCSPKSGHDTVSWYQQALGQGPQFIFQYYEEEERQRGNFPDRFSGHQFPNYSSELNVNALLLGDSALYLCASSSLTGWDTEAFFGQGTRLTVV.